One and the same sample provided the 17 T cell receptor beta chains below, sequenced in a study of cytomegalovirus exposure and HLA in healthy donors. The method was immunoSEQ multiplex PCR; TCRdb's version includes in-frame clones alone and lacks a portion of them. The sample consists of 200,000 or so clones, 85% to 95% of them appearing once. The sequenced sample was PBMCs. The receptors were sampled from a woman younger than 35 in good health and CMV-seronegative.

The chain couples TRBV18 to TRBJ1-5, with unresolved D. V lost 1 base and J lost 5, with 6 bases in between. This CDR3 spans 13 amino acids. Germline CDR1 is KGHSH and CDR2 is LQKENI. The CDR3 region is CASSPLIYQPQHF. As DNA, the CDR3 is TGTGCCAGCTCACCACTTATTTATCAGCCCCAGCATTTT.

J is TRBJ1-5 and V is TRBV6-6, with TRBD1 matching 10 bases. V lost 5 bases and J lost 7; bases outside the gene matches: 11. CDR1 and CDR2 from the germline V gene are MNHNY and SVGAGI (reference sequence). The CDR3 consists of 16 residues. In DNA, the CDR3 is TGTGCCAGCAGTCCCACTCAGACAGGGGGCCGACAGCCCCAGCATTTT. Encoded protein: CASSPTQTGGRQPQHF.

The J gene is TRBJ2-1, the V gene TRBV5-1; 8 nucleotides line up with TRBD1. This CDR3 is built from 16 residues. V lost 1 base, J lost 4 bases, and 7 bases stayed unmatched. Germline V CDR1 and CDR2: SGHRS, YFSETQ. The CDR3 nucleotides read TGCGCCAGCAGCTTGAGGCGGACAGGGCGGTACAATGAGCAGTTCTTC. It encodes CASSLRRTGRYNEQFF.

Turning to this clone: Germline is not matched at one junction end, which may reflect a read error. This chain connects TRBV7-9 to TRBJ1-1; D is unresolved. Per germline, CDR1 SEHNR and CDR2 FQNEAQ (reference sequence). The CDR3 consists of 14 residues. The CDR3 coding sequence is TGTGCCAGCAGGTTAGACGAGGTGAACACTGAAGCTTTCTTT. It is translated as CASRLDEVNTEAFF.

This chain uses TRBV5-1 with TRBJ1-2, with TRBD1 matching 7 bases. This CDR3 region has 15 residues. Unmatched junction bases numbered 7, after V lost 1 base and J lost 4 bases. Germline V CDR1 and CDR2: SGHRS, YFSETQ. The CDR3 DNA reads TGCGCCAGCAGCTTGACAGGGGAGGATGGCTATGGCTACACCTTC. Protein product: CASSLTGEDGYGYTF.

In its sample, this clone was seen a few times. This chain connects TRBV28 to TRBJ2-7, with D perhaps matching TRBD1 (5 bases). Germline CDR1 and CDR2: MDHEN and SYDVKM. The CDR3 spans 15 residues. Trimming took 7 bases from V and 2 from J, leaving 18 bases between them. CDR3 nucleotide sequence: TGTGCCAGCACCCCAGTGGGCAGGGAAGCCTACGAGCAGTACTTC. As protein: CASTPVGREAYEQYF.

The chain is built from TRBV10-3 and TRBJ2-3; perhaps TRBD2 as D (6 bases). Deletions cut 2 bases from V and 2 bases from J, with 14 bases between. The CDR3 runs to 16 residues. Germline CDR1 reads ENHRY; CDR2 reads SYGVKD. The DNA for the CDR3 is TGTGCCATCAGTGAGGGTGTCGCGGGATCCACAGATACGCAGTATTTT. Encoded protein: CAISEGVAGSTDTQYF.

The J gene is TRBJ1-2, the V gene TRBV6-5, with TRBD1 as a possible D gene (6 bases). Germline values: CDR1 MNHEY, CDR2 SVGAGI. V was clipped by 8 bases and J by 4 bases, with 17 bases between them. The CDR3 totals 14 residues. CDR3 region: CASRYPQGPYGYTF. CDR3 sequence (DNA): TGTGCCAGCCGATATCCGCAGGGGCCCTATGGCTACACCTTC.

The chain uses TRBV5-1 and TRBJ2-5; D unresolved. V lost 0 bases to trimming and J lost 5 bases, with 8 bases between them. CDR1 and CDR2 from the germline V gene are SGHRS and YFSETQ. The CDR3 covers 13 residues. CDR3 region: CASSLGPRETQYF. Written as DNA, the CDR3 is TGCGCCAGCAGCTTGGGGCCGAGGGAGACCCAGTACTTC.

The rearrangement links TRBV6-6 to TRBJ1-4; TRBD1 might be the D (5 bases). V was shortened by 8 bases and J by 13 bases, with 17 bases between the two germline ends. The CDR3 totals 12 residues. The germline V gene encodes CDR1 MNHNY and CDR2 SVGAGI (reference sequence). Here the CDR3 DNA reads TGTGCCAGCCGCGACGGGGGGATTGGACTGTTTTTT. Residues: CASRDGGIGLFF.

The J gene is TRBJ1-5, the V gene TRBV7-8; 11 positions match TRBD1. V shed 2 bases and J 7 bases; nucleotides not matched to a gene: 13. Germline V CDR1 and CDR2: SGHVS, FQNEAQ. The CDR3 is made up of 18 amino acids. CDR3 DNA sequence: TGTGCCAGCAGCTTATCAGGACAGGGGGCGCGTTTAAAACAGCCCCAGCATTTT. Protein product: CASSLSGQGARLKQPQHF.

The V call is TRBV7-6, the J call TRBJ2-7; 9 nucleotides line up with TRBD1. V was clipped by 5 bases and J by 4 bases; unmatched bases: 6. The V gene's germline CDR1 is SGHVS and CDR2 FNYEAQ. There are 14 residues in the CDR3. The CDR3 nucleotides are TGTGCCAGCAGCCCAGAGGGACAGGGTTACGAGCAGTACTTC. Translation gives CASSPEGQGYEQYF.

J is TRBJ2-1 and V is TRBV15, with 12 positions matching TRBD2. Germline CDR1 reads LNHNV; CDR2 reads YYDKDF (reference sequence). CDR3 size: 15 residues. V lost 1 base and J lost 10; bases outside the gene matches: 5. In DNA form, the CDR3 reads TGTGCCACCAGCAGAGGGTCGGGACTAGCGGGCGAGCAGTTCTTC. Its protein is CATSRGSGLAGEQFF.

The CDR3 DNA follows: TGTGCCTGGAGCTTAGCGGGAGACTACACCTTC. It is translated as CAWSLAGDYTF. The rearrangement joins TRBV30 to TRBJ1-2; no firm D call. Per the germline V gene, CDR1 is GTSNPN and CDR2 is SVGIG (reference sequence). Trimming left V 3 bases short and J 10 bases short, with 12 bases between. The CDR3 totals 11 residues.

This clone has a handful of counts. The chain has TRBV6-4 and TRBJ2-7, with 7 nucleotides matching TRBD1. In germline, CDR1 is MRHNA, CDR2 SNTAGT. After removal of 4 bases from V and 6 bases from J, the junction contained 6 bases not matched to a gene. This CDR3 is built from 13 residues. CDR3 sequence: CASSVMRGREQYF. As DNA, the CDR3 is TGTGCCAGCAGTGTAATGAGGGGGCGCGAGCAGTACTTC.

The gene calls are TRBV28 and TRBJ1-4, with D perhaps TRBD1 (5 bases). CDR1 is MDHEN, CDR2 SYDVKM, per germline. The CDR3 is 18 residues long. V was trimmed by 0 bases and J by 4 bases, leaving 18 bases between them. The CDR3 DNA follows: TGTGCCAGCAGTTTATGGGTTCTACGCGGGGGTTATAATGAAAAACTGTTTTTT. Translated, it gives CASSLWVLRGGYNEKLFF.

This clone showed up just once. The V gene is TRBV9, the J gene TRBJ2-1; 7 bases align to TRBD1. The CDR3 runs to 14 residues. Unmatched junction bases numbered 5, after V lost 2 bases and J lost 6 bases. The germline CDR1 and CDR2 sequences are SGDLS and YYNGEE. The CDR3 sequence: CASSVRGQSNEQFF. The CDR3 region has the DNA TGTGCCAGCAGCGTCCGGGGACAGTCCAATGAGCAGTTCTTC.